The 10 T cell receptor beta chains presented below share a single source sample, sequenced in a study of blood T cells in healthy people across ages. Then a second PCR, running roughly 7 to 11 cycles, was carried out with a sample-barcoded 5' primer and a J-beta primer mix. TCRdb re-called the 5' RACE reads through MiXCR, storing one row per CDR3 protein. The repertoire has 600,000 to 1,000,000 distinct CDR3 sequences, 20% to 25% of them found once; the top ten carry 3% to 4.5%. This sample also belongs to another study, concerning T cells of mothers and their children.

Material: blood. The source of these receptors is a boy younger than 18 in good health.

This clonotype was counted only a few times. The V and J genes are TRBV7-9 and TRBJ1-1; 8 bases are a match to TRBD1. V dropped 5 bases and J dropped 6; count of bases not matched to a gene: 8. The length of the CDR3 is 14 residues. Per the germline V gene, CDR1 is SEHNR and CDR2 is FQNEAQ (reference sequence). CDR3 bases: TGTGCCAGCAGCGTATACAGGGGGATCGCTGAAGCTTTCTTT. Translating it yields CASSVYRGIAEAFF.

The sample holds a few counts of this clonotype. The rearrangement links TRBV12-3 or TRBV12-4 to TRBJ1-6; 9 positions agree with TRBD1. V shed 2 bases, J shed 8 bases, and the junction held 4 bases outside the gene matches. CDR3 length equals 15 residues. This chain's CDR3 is CASSLTGGADSPLHF. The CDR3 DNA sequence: TGTGCCAGCAGTTTAACAGGGGGCGCGGATTCACCCCTCCACTTT.

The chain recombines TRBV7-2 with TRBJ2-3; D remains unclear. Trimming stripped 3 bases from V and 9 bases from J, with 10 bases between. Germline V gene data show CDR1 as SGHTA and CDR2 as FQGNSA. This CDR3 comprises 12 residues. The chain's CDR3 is CASSFYTRTQYF. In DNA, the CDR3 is TGTGCCAGCAGCTTCTACACGAGGACGCAGTATTTT. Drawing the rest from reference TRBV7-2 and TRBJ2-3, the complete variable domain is GAGVSQSPSNKVTEKGKDVELRCDPISGHTALYWYRQSLGQGLEFLIYFQGNSAPDKSGLPSDRFSAERTGGSVSTLTIQRTQQEDSAVYLCASSFYTRTQYFGPGTRLTVL.

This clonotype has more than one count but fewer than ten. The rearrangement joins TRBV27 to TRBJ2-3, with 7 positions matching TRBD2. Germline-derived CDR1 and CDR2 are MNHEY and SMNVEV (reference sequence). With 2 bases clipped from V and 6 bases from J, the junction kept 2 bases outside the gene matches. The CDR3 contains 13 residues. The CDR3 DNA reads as TGTGCCAGCAGTTTACGGGAGGTCGATACGCAGTATTTT. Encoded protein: CASSLREVDTQYF.

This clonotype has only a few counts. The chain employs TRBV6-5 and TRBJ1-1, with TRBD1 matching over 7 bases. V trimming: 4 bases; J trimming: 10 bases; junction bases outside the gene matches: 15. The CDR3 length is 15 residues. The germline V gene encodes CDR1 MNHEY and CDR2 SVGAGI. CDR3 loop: CASSSNTGTALGAFF. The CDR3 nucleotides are TGTGCCAGCAGTTCCAATACCGGGACAGCCTTGGGAGCTTTCTTT.

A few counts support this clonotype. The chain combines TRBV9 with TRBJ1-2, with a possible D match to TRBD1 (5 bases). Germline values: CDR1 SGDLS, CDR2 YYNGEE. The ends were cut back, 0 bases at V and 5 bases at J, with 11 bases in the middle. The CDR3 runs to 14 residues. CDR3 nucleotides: TGTGCCAGCAGCGTAGTATCGGGGACGTATGGCTACACCTTC. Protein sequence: CASSVVSGTYGYTF.

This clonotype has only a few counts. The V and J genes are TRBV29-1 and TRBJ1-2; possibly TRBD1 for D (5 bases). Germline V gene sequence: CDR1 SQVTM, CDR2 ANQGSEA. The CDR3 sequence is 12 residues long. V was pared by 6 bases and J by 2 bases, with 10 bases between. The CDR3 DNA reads TGCAGCGTCGACGACAGCAACTATGGCTACACCTTC. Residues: CSVDDSNYGYTF. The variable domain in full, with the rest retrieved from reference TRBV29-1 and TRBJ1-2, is SAVISQKPSRDICQRGTSLTIQCQVDSQVTMMFWYRQQPGQSLTLIATANQGSEATYESGFVIDKFPISRPNLTFSTLTVSNMSPEDSSIYLCSVDDSNYGYTFGSGTRLTVV.

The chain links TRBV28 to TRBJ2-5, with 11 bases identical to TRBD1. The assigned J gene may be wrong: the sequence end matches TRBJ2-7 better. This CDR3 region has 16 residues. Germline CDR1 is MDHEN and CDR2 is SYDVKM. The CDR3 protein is CASSPQGTGGSYEQYF. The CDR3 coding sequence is TGTGCCAGCAGTCCCCAGGGGACAGGGGGCTCCTACGAGCAGTACTTC.

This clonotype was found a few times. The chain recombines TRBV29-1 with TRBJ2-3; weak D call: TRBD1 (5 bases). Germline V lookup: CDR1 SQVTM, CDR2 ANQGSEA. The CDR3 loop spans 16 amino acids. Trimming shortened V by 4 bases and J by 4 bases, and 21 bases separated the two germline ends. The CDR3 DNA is TGCAGCGTTGCCCACGTAGGGGTCGGAAGGTCAGATACGCAGTATTTT. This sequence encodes CSVAHVGVGRSDTQYF.

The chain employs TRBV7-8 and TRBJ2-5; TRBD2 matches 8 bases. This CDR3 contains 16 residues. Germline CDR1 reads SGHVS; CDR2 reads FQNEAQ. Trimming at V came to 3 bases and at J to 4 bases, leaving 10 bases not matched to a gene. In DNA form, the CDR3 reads TGTGCCAGCAGCTTCCCGGGACTAGGGGTGAGAGAGACCCAGTACTTC. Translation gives CASSFPGLGVRETQYF.